The 16 T cell receptor beta chains listed next were all sequenced from one sample in a study of CD8 T cells in ankylosing spondylitis (TCRdb year 2017). Libraries were made using 5' RACE. The run used an Illumina HiSeq 2500. TCRdb reprocessing: public reads trimmed at Q25 with fastp, clones called with MiXCR, in-frame beta chains kept. Merged by CDR3 protein, the rows form single entries marked with the most common genes and DNA. The sample yields 340,000 or so distinct CDR3 sequences; about 15% were counted once. Approximately 0.99% of the sample belongs to the ten largest clones. The sample was blood, either unsorted or a sorted T cell fraction (not recorded which). The receptors shown here come from a male donor with ankylosing spondylitis or in good health (not recorded which).

This clonotype came up a few times. The chain links TRBV5-6 to TRBJ2-7; no definite D call. V was pared by 3 bases and J by 0 bases, with 10 bases between. The CDR3 consists of 14 residues. The germline V gene encodes CDR1 SGHDT and CDR2 YYEEEE. CDR3 in DNA: TGTGCCAGCAGCTGGGGATCCTCCTCCTACGAGCAGTACTTC. This codes for CASSWGSSSYEQYF.

This rearrangement joins TRBV5-1 to TRBJ2-6; D may be TRBD1 or TRBD2 (5 bases each). Germline V gene sequence: CDR1 SGHRS, CDR2 YFSETQ. V was trimmed by 5 bases and J by 0 bases, leaving 27 bases between them. The CDR3 length is 21 residues. CDR3 in DNA: TGCGCCAGCAGGTCAGTCGGGGCTATGCGATCGGAAGGCTCTGGGGCCAACGTCCTGACTTTC. It is translated as CASRSVGAMRSEGSGANVLTF.

This clonotype was picked up a small number of times. The genes are TRBV9 and TRBJ2-7; TRBD1 agrees at 7 bases. The V gene end was trimmed by 4 bases and the J gene end by 6 bases; junction bases not matched to a gene: 13. Germline V gives CDR1 SGDLS, CDR2 YYNGEE. The length of the CDR3 is 15 residues. In nucleotides, the CDR3 is TGTGCCAGCAGCAAGGGACAGACCTCGTTCCTCGAGCAGTACTTC. Residues: CASSKGQTSFLEQYF.

The chain combines TRBV5-1 with TRBJ2-5; TRBD2 matches at 11 bases. The length of the CDR3 is 16 residues. V was pared by 3 bases and J by 4 bases, with 8 bases of the junction left unmatched. CDR1 is SGHRS, CDR2 YFSETQ, per germline. The CDR3 DNA reads as TGCGCCAGCAGCTCCACCGGGACTAGCGGAAGAGAGACCCAGTACTTC. It translates to CASSSTGTSGRETQYF.

This clonotype was seen more than once but under ten times. CDR3 DNA: TGCGCCAGCAGCTTGGCGGGGGGCGTTCTAAGCGGCTACACCTTC. It translates to CASSLAGGVLSGYTF. The chain combines TRBV5-1 with TRBJ1-2; possible D gene TRBD1, 6 bases. This CDR3 is built from 15 residues. The V end was cut by 0 bases, the J end by 8 bases, with 17 bases between. In germline, CDR1 is SGHRS, CDR2 YFSETQ.

The V gene is TRBV14, the J gene TRBJ2-1; TRBD2 aligns across 8 bases. The junction had 9 bases not matched to a gene; V was cut back by 5 bases and J by 0 bases. CDR1 and CDR2 (germline): SGHDN, FVKESK. The CDR3 runs to 17 residues. The CDR3 DNA reads TGTGCCAGCAGCTCCGGCGGCGGGGGGCCCTCCTACAATGAGCAGTTCTTC. This codes for CASSSGGGGPSYNEQFF.

This clonotype was counted ten times or more. This rearrangement joins TRBV12-3 or TRBV12-4 to TRBJ2-7; the match to TRBD1 covers 9 bases. Unmatched junction bases numbered 4, after V lost 5 bases and J lost 2 bases. The length of the CDR3 is 14 residues. The CDR3 coding sequence is TGTGCCAGCAGTCTGACAGGGGGAGCCTACGAGCAGTACTTC. It encodes CASSLTGGAYEQYF.

The genes are TRBV20-1 and TRBJ2-5, with 11 bases that match TRBD1. The length of the CDR3 is 15 residues. V lost 0 bases, J lost 6 bases, and 6 bases stayed unmatched. From germline, CDR1 is DFQATT and CDR2 SNEGSKA (reference sequence). The CDR3 DNA follows: TGCAGTGCTAGAGATCTCGGGACAGGGGGAAAGACCCAGTACTTC. Its protein product is CSARDLGTGGKTQYF.

This clonotype appeared a few times. The V call is TRBV20-1, the J call TRBJ2-3; D gene unclear. This CDR3 contains 10 residues. Germline V gene data show CDR1 as DFQATT and CDR2 as SNEGSKA (reference sequence). The V end was cut by 5 bases, the J end by 1 base, with 1 base between. CDR3 protein: CSARTDTQYF. For the CDR3, the DNA is TGCAGTGCTCGCACAGATACGCAGTATTTT.

This clonotype was counted at least ten times. This chain uses TRBV5-1 with TRBJ1-4, with no clear D. CDR3 size: 14 residues. Germline-derived CDR1 and CDR2 are SGHRS and YFSETQ. V was pared by 0 bases and J by 7 bases, with 10 bases between. In DNA, the CDR3 is TGCGCCAGCAGCTTGGACGGAGGAAGTGAAAAACTGTTTTTT. Protein product: CASSLDGGSEKLFF.

The chain recombines TRBV5-4 with TRBJ2-1; TRBD2 matches 7 bases. Germline loops: CDR1 SGHNT, CDR2 YYREEE (reference sequence). This CDR3 is built from 16 residues. The V gene end was trimmed by 0 bases and the J gene end by 8 bases; junction bases not matched to a gene: 11. The CDR3 nucleotides are TGTGCCAGCAGCTTGGTGGACGGCGGGAGTGGTTATGAGCAGTTCTTC. This codes for CASSLVDGGSGYEQFF.

This chain joins TRBV12-3 or TRBV12-4 and TRBJ2-7, with unresolved D. Trimming cost V 3 bases and J 5 bases, with 8 bases left between them. The CDR3 is made up of 12 amino acids. The CDR3 DNA follows: TGTGCCAGCAGTTTCGTGAACCACGAGCAGTACTTC. It translates to CASSFVNHEQYF.

This clonotype was detected many times. This chain joins TRBV12-3 or TRBV12-4 and TRBJ1-1, with D possibly TRBD1 on 6 matching bases. This CDR3 comprises 13 residues. V was clipped by 7 bases and J by 4 bases, with 13 bases between them. CDR3 DNA sequence: TGTGCCAGCAACCAACAGGGAGTCACTGAAGCTTTCTTT. Protein: CASNQQGVTEAFF.

A remark on this clonotype: This could be a read error, since a much larger clone is one nucleotide away. V and J are TRBV12-3 or TRBV12-4 and TRBJ2-1; D unclear. Trimming cost V 6 bases and J 2 bases, with 8 bases left between them. The CDR3 covers 13 residues. The CDR3 DNA sequence: TGTGCCAGCAGGAAGGCGCCCTACAATGAGCAGTTCTTC. This codes for CASRKAPYNEQFF.

This clonotype has a count of ten or more. The chain uses TRBV4-2 and TRBJ1-1, with TRBD1 as a possible D gene (5 bases). Trimming stripped 0 bases from V and 4 bases from J, with 9 bases between. Per germline, CDR1 LGHNA and CDR2 YNFKEQ. The CDR3 runs to 14 residues. As DNA, the CDR3 is TGTGCCAGCAGCCAAGATCAGGGCGGCACTGAAGCTTTCTTT. Translated: CASSQDQGGTEAFF.

This clonotype was observed a handful of times. This sequence joins TRBV4-1 and TRBJ2-4; no clear D. The germline CDR1 and CDR2 sequences are MGHRA and YSYEKL. Deletions cut 0 bases from V and 4 bases from J, with 4 bases between. This CDR3 spans 13 amino acids. DNA for the CDR3: TGCGCCAGCAGCCAAGAACGGAAAAACATTCAGTACTTC. Encoded protein: CASSQERKNIQYF.